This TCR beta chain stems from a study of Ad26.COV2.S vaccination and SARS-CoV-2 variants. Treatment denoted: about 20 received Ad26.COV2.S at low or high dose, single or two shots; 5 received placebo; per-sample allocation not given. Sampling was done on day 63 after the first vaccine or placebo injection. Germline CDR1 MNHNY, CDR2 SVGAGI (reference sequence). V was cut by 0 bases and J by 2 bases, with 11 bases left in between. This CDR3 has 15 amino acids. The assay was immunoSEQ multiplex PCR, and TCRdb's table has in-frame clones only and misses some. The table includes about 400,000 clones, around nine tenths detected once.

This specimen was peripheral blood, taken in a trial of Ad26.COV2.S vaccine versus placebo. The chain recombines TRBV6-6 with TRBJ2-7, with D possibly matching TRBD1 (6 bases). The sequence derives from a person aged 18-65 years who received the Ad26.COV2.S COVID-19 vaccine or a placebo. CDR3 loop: CASSYSRTVAYEQYF. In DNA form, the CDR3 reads TGTGCCAGCAGTTACTCGAGGACAGTCGCCTACGAGCAGTACTTC.